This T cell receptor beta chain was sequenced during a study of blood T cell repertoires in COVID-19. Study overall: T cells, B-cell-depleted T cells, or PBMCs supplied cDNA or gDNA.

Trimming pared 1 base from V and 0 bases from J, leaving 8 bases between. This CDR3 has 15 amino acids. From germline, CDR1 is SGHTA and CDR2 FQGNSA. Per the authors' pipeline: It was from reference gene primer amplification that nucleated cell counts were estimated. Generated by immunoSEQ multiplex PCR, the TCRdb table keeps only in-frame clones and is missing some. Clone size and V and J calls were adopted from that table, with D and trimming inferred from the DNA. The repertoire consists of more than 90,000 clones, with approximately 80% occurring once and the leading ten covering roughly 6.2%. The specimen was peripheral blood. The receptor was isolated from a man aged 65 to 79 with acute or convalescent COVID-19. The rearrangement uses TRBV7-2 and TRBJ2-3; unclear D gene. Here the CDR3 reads CASSLGARSTDTQYF. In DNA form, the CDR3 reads TGTGCCAGCAGCTTAGGGGCCAGAAGCACAGATACGCAGTATTTT. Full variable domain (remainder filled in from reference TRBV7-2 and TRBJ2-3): GAGVSQSPSNKVTEKGKDVELRCDPISGHTALYWYRQSLGQGLEFLIYFQGNSAPDKSGLPSDRFSAERTGGSVSTLTIQRTQQEDSAVYLCASSLGARSTDTQYFGPGTRLTVL.